This T cell receptor (beta chain) stems from a study of blood T cell repertoires in COVID-19. Libraries were prepared by immunoSEQ multiplex PCR; TCRdb keeps only in-frame clonotypes and omits some of them. The sample includes 200,000 to 250,000 clones, 75% to 85% of them seen just once. Germline V lookup: CDR1 MNHEY, CDR2 SVGAGI. The CDR3 contains 13 residues. Unmatched junction bases numbered 5, after V lost 5 bases and J lost 5 bases. As to this clone: This sample includes further DNA sequences coding for the same CDR3.

The sequence derives from a woman in her 70s with acute or convalescent COVID-19. Material: peripheral blood. The rearrangement uses TRBV6-5 and TRBJ1-1, with 7 nucleotides matching TRBD1. The CDR3 sequence: CASSNRGDTEAFF. The CDR3, as DNA: TGTGCCAGCAGTAACAGGGGTGATACTGAAGCTTTCTTT.